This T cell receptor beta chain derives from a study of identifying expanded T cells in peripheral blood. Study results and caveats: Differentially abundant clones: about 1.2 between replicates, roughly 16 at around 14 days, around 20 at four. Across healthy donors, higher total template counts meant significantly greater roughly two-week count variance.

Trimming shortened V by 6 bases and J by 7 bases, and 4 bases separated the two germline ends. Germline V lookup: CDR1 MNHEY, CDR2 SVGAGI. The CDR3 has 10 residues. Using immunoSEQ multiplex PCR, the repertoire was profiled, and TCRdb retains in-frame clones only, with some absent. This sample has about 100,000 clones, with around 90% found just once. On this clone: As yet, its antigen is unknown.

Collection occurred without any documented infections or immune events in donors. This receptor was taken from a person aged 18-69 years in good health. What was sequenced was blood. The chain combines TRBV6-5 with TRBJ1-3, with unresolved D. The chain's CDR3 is CASRSNTIYF. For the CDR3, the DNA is TGTGCCAGCAGGAGTAACACCATATATTTT.